This T cell receptor (beta chain) was identified during a study of shared clonotypes between healthy human individuals (dated by TCRdb to 2020 to 2022). At the level of the whole study: The cohort included a few men and a couple of women between 18 and 49 years of age. Blood TCR repertoires of several healthy adults were deeply sequenced to estimate repertoire size and the extent of clonotype sharing between individuals. Different laboratories and diverse techniques were used to prepare libraries and sequence TCR repertoires, to increase sequencing depth and limit assay-specific biases. Each donor's leukapheresis produced roughly between roughly 0.85 and 10 billion PBMCs. Study-level results and caveats: Sampling was restricted to blood, and TCR repertoires in tissues likely differ from the TCR repertoires found in blood. The small number of donors limited the genetic and exposure-history diversity represented. Based on pairwise subsampling, the degree of clonotype sharing among donors was expected to be affected by sequencing depth.

The donors were healthy, HIV-negative adults with no recently reported acute infections or vaccinations. Every donor was a Caucasian adult residing in Nashville, Tennessee, USA. For unsorted samples, around 85 million PBMCs were counted, and genomic DNA was extracted using the QIAamp DNA Blood Mini kit. After blood collection by leukapheresis, PBMCs were isolated using Ficoll-Histopaque density gradient centrifugation and then cryopreserved in the vapor phase of liquid nitrogen. The table lists this clone with a count of one. Its recognized antigen is unknown. No much larger clonotype is one base removed from it; base qualities were not supplied. TCR CDR3 regions were amplified from genomic DNA by multiplex PCR using the deep immunoSEQ assay. Extracted genomic DNA from each cell subset was distributed evenly across all wells of several immunoSEQ 96-well plates, and each plate was treated as a replicate. For unsorted PBMC, each replicate PCR was loaded with approximately 330 ng genomic DNA, equivalent to around 30,000 T cell genomes. Ten immunoSEQ deep assay plates were used to sequence unsorted PBMC genomic DNA. The purified libraries were quantified using a Qubit 3.0 fluorometer, sized with a Bioanalyzer 2100, and then quantified again using the KAPA Library Quantification kit. A separate single-read 150-cycle Illumina NextSeq 550 flow cell was used to sequence each immunoSEQ 96-well plate. The paper's processing steps were these. Because only junctional sequences without quality scores were contained in the immunoSEQ output, filtering matching that applied to full-length reads could not be performed. To assign V/J genes and CDR3, sequences were annotated against IMGT germline references using PyIR, a Python wrapper for IgBLAST v1.9. Reads were filtered out if the reads had weak V/J assignments (E-value above 1e-6), no CDR3, stop codons, out-of-frame junctions, or ambiguous translated residues. V3J clonotypes were defined as sequences sharing the same inferred V gene, J gene, and CDR3 amino acid sequence. Percentage overlap between repertoires was computed as shared unique clonotypes divided by the size of the smaller repertoire. RTK rarefaction, the Chao1 estimator, and Recon v2.1 estimates of unobserved clonotypes were used to assess repertoire richness. In TCRdb, the immuneACCESS table is reduced to in-frame sequences with V and J assigned. These tables do not hold every clone; where another copy was compared, an unresolved V gene accounts for under half, and the others remain unexplained. D and trimming were read from the DNA, whereas the V and J calls and clone size are those reported in that table. For this sample the table gives around 480,000 clones, of which over 75% were detected only once. Jointly, the top ten make up 12% of the sample.

The CDR3, from cysteine to phenylalanine, totals 14 residues. Left in the record is the CDR3 DNA by itself, 42 bases read in frame from the first base. According to the germline V gene, CDR1 reads SGHRS and CDR2 reads YFSETQ. The junction shows trimming of 4 bases on V and 5 bases on J, plus 16 bases between the germline ends. The specimen sequenced was PBMCs. The V gene is TRBV5-1 and the J gene is TRBJ2-7; a weak D assignment points to TRBD2 (5 bases agree). The clonotype comes from a woman between 35 and 50 years old in good health. Some clones in this sample may be carry-over from other donors' samples. The CDR3 has the sequence CASSTPDPGNEQYF. The bases read TGCGCCAGCAGCACTCCGGACCCCGGGAACGAGCAGTACTTC.